This is a list of T cell receptor beta chains from one sample in a study of T cells in Graves' hyperthyroidism and ophthalmopathy. TCRdb analysed the multiplex PCR reads with MiXCR anew, one entry per CDR3 protein. This sample has about 500,000 distinct CDR3 sequences, with 17% found just once. The specimen sequenced was blood. The receptors come from a woman under 30 with Graves' ophthalmopathy. Both conserved end residues are part of each CDR3. D genes are given only for firm matches. Only some rows state a clone size, as once, few, many or a class for expanded clones.

V gene: TRBV6-2/TRBV6-3; D gene: -; J gene: TRBJ2-5; clone size: many; CDR3 protein: CASSFRTTVKTQYF; CDR3 DNA: TGTGCCAGCAGTTTCCGGACTACGGTCAAGACCCAGTACTTC
V gene: TRBV9; D gene: TRBD1; J gene: TRBJ2-2; clone size: few; CDR3 protein: CASSDGDRGHSGELFF; CDR3 DNA: TGTGCCAGCAGCGACGGGGACAGGGGGCATTCCGGGGAGCTGTTTTTT
V gene: TRBV4-1; D gene: TRBD2; J gene: TRBJ2-4; clone size: -; CDR3 protein: CASSPGVSGYLAKNIQYF; CDR3 DNA: TGCGCCAGCAGCCCTGGGGTTAGCGGGTACCTAGCCAAAAACATTCAGTACTTC
V gene: TRBV7-2; D gene: TRBD2; J gene: TRBJ2-7; clone size: -; CDR3 protein: CASSLSNLASGRYNEQYF; CDR3 DNA: TGTGCCAGCAGCTTATCAAATCTGGCTAGCGGGAGGTATAACGAGCAGTACTTC
V gene: TRBV20-1; D gene: TRBD2; J gene: TRBJ2-1; clone size: -; CDR3 protein: CSAREREDYNEQFF; CDR3 DNA: TGCAGTGCTAGGGAGCGGGAGGACTACAATGAGCAGTTCTTC
V gene: TRBV12-3/TRBV12-4; D gene: TRBD1; J gene: TRBJ2-7; clone size: many; CDR3 protein: CASTTQPRFGGQGPYEQYF; CDR3 DNA: TGTGCCAGCACCACTCAACCAAGGTTCGGGGGACAGGGACCCTACGAGCAGTACTTC
V gene: TRBV14; D gene: -; J gene: TRBJ2-5; clone size: few; CDR3 protein: CASSQAGSPKETQYF; CDR3 DNA: TGTGCCAGCAGCCAAGCAGGGTCTCCCAAAGAGACCCAGTACTTC
V gene: TRBV3-1; D gene: -; J gene: TRBJ2-7; clone size: many; CDR3 protein: CASSQALQTIYEQYF; CDR3 DNA: TGTGCCAGCAGCCAAGCTCTACAGACGATCTACGAGCAGTACTTC
V gene: TRBV20-1; D gene: TRBD2; J gene: TRBJ2-1; clone size: -; CDR3 protein: CSARDWLAGGGDYNERFF; CDR3 DNA: TGCAGTGCTAGAGATTGGCTAGCGGGGGGTGGAGACTACAATGAGCGGTTCTTC
V gene: TRBV27; D gene: -; J gene: TRBJ2-7; clone size: many; CDR3 protein: CASSLTGRTYEQYF; CDR3 DNA: TGTGCCAGCAGTTTGACAGGGAGGACCTACGAGCAGTACTTC
V gene: TRBV7-9; D gene: TRBD2; J gene: TRBJ2-5; clone size: many; CDR3 protein: CASSLLAGGPGQETQYF; CDR3 DNA: TGTGCCAGCAGCTTGCTAGCGGGAGGGCCCGGGCAAGAGACCCAGTACTTC
V gene: TRBV20-1; D gene: -; J gene: TRBJ2-7; clone size: few; CDR3 protein: CSARDKGAYEQYF; CDR3 DNA: TGCAGTGCTAGAGATAAAGGGGCCTACGAGCAGTACTTC
V gene: TRBV27; D gene: TRBD2; J gene: TRBJ2-7; clone size: many; CDR3 protein: CASSISGRVYEQYF; CDR3 DNA: TGTGCCAGCAGCATTAGCGGGAGAGTCTACGAGCAGTACTTC
V gene: TRBV19; D gene: -; J gene: TRBJ1-6; clone size: few; CDR3 protein: CASAFGLNNSPLHF; CDR3 DNA: TGTGCCAGCGCCTTCGGACTCAATAATTCACCCCTCCACTTT
V gene: TRBV15; D gene: -; J gene: TRBJ1-4; clone size: few; CDR3 protein: CATSRDRGSTNEKLFF; CDR3 DNA: TGTGCCACCAGCAGAGATAGGGGATCAACTAATGAAAAACTGTTTTTT
V gene: TRBV6-1; D gene: -; J gene: TRBJ1-6; clone size: few; CDR3 protein: CASSYRGSGNSPLHF; CDR3 DNA: TGTGCCAGCAGTTATCGAGGGAGCGGTAATTCACCCCTCCACTTT
V gene: TRBV7-2; D gene: -; J gene: TRBJ2-7; clone size: many; CDR3 protein: CASSPRRGQGSYEQYF; CDR3 DNA: TGTGCCAGCAGCCCCCGTCGGGGTCAGGGGAGCTACGAGCAGTACTTC